The next 22 T cell receptor beta chains were all read from a single sample in a study of shared clonotypes between healthy human individuals (dated by TCRdb to between 2020 and 2021). The library was made by the immunoSEQ multiplex PCR assay. In TCRdb, the immuneACCESS table is reduced to in-frame sequences with V and J assigned. These tables do not hold every clone; where another copy was compared, an unresolved V gene accounts for under half, and the others remain unexplained. This sample lists some 1.5 million clones; about 96% were detected once. About 1.2% of the sample rests with the top ten. The sequenced sample consisted of naive CD4+ T cells sorted from blood. The sample's cell subset or site label is to be understood as: CD45RA+ positively selected. Receptors were obtained from a man aged 25-45 years in good health.

The chain is built from TRBV28 and TRBJ2-7; D gene ambiguous. The CDR3 has 14 amino acids. CDR1 is MDHEN and CDR2 is SYDVKM in the germline V gene. Trimming shortened V by 6 bases and J by 2 bases, and 14 bases separated the two germline ends. CDR3 protein: CASRHPDPAYEQYF. DNA of the CDR3: TGTGCCAGCAGACATCCTGACCCAGCCTACGAGCAGTACTTC.

The chain uses TRBV2 and TRBJ1-1, with D possibly being TRBD1 (6 bases). V was pared by 0 bases and J by 4 bases, with 15 bases between. The CDR3 consists of 16 residues. From germline, CDR1 is SNHLY and CDR2 FYNNEI. The CDR3 spells CASSEALRGGGTEAFF. The CDR3, as DNA: TGTGCCAGCAGTGAAGCGCTTCGAGGGGGGGGCACTGAAGCTTTCTTT.

This rearrangement joins TRBV10-3 to TRBJ1-2, with D unclear. V was trimmed by 6 bases and J by 0 bases, leaving 14 bases between them. CDR1 is ENHRY, CDR2 SYGVKD, per germline. There are 15 residues in the CDR3. This CDR3 reads CAIRAGILSNYGYTF. The CDR3 DNA sequence: TGTGCCATCAGGGCGGGGATTCTCTCTAACTATGGCTACACCTTC.

The CDR3: CASSARLAGLREQYF. CDR3 sequence (DNA): TGTGCCAGCAGTGCCCGACTAGCGGGGCTACGTGAGCAGTACTTC. V is TRBV27 and J is TRBJ2-7, with 11 bases that match TRBD2. J lost 7 bases, V lost 5 bases, and 10 bases had no gene match. CDR1 is MNHEY, CDR2 SMNVEV, per germline (reference sequence). The CDR3 loop spans 15 amino acids.

A single count supports this clone. The junction differs from germline at one of its ends, possibly a read error. The chain joins TRBV6-5 to TRBJ2-4; D remains unclear. This CDR3 region has 13 residues. CDR1 and CDR2 (germline): MNHEY, SVGAGI. Here the CDR3 reads CASSYSAGINPLF. CDR3 DNA: TGTGCCAGCAGTTACTCGGCAGGAATAAACCCCCTTTTC.

The rearrangement joins TRBV7-8 to TRBJ2-1; the D gene is possibly TRBD2 (6 bases). CDR3 length: 17 amino acids. Germline V gene data show CDR1 as SGHVS and CDR2 as FQNEAQ. V shed 5 bases and J shed 0 bases, with 17 bases lying between them. The CDR3 region is CASSPFGSGPSYNEQFF. CDR3 DNA: TGTGCCAGCAGCCCCTTCGGGAGTGGGCCCTCCTACAATGAGCAGTTCTTC.

The rearrangement uses TRBV5-1 and TRBJ2-1; no clear D gene. Per the germline V gene, CDR1 is SGHRS and CDR2 is YFSETQ. The CDR3 runs 12 residues. The V and J ends lost 0 bases and 9 bases respectively, with 7 bases between them. The CDR3 region is CASSLVAIEQFF. As DNA, the CDR3 is TGCGCCAGCAGCTTGGTAGCCATTGAGCAGTTCTTC.

The gene calls are TRBV27 and TRBJ2-2; TRBD1 is a possible D gene (5 bases). The ends were cut back, 5 bases at V and 5 bases at J, with 18 bases in the middle. CDR1 is MNHEY and CDR2 is SMNVEV in the germline V gene (reference sequence). The CDR3 covers 16 residues. The CDR3 DNA reads TGTGCCAGCAGTCGACGTCGGGCTAGGGGAACCGGGGAGCTGTTTTTT. This sequence encodes CASSRRRARGTGELFF.

This sequence joins TRBV7-9 and TRBJ2-2; no clear D. Between the trimmed V and J ends, which lost 4 bases and 2 bases, there was a span of 14 bases. Germline V gene data show CDR1 as SEHNR and CDR2 as FQNEAQ (reference sequence). The CDR3 loop spans 16 amino acids. The CDR3 sequence is CASSSSGRSNTGELFF. The CDR3 bases are TGTGCCAGCAGCTCTTCTGGCAGGAGCAACACCGGGGAGCTGTTTTTT.

This clone was detected only once. The CDR3: CATSRDFPGLATRHTQYF. The DNA of the CDR3 is TGTGCCACCAGCAGAGATTTCCCGGGACTAGCGACTCGGCACACGCAGTATTTT. The chain employs TRBV15 and TRBJ2-3; 10 bases match TRBD2. Germline CDR1 LNHNV, CDR2 YYDKDF (reference sequence). The V segment lost 0 bases and the J segment 9 bases; nucleotides outside the gene matches: 15. The CDR3 is 18 residues long.

V gene TRBV7-9 combines with J gene TRBJ1-2, with 11 bases matching TRBD1. CDR3 length: 17 amino acids. Germline lookup yields CDR1 SEHNR and CDR2 FQNEAQ (reference sequence). The V and J ends lost 4 bases and 10 bases, in that order; junction bases with no gene match: 17. CDR3 residues: CASSSSSDGTGGLSYTF. In nucleotides, the CDR3 is TGTGCCAGCAGCTCCTCCTCCGACGGGACAGGGGGACTTTCCTACACCTTC.

The chain is built from TRBV7-2 and TRBJ2-7; 12 bases fit TRBD2. Trimming took 7 bases from V and 0 from J; bases not matched to a gene: 16. Germline V CDR1 and CDR2: SGHTA, FQGNSA. The CDR3 totals 19 residues. DNA for the CDR3: TGTGCCAGCACCATCGCGACGGGGACTAGCGGGTTAAGCTCCTACGAGCAGTACTTC. Its translation: CASTIATGTSGLSSYEQYF.

This chain joins TRBV28 and TRBJ1-5; 9 bases are a match to TRBD1. The CDR3 is made up of 16 amino acids. J was trimmed by 4 bases and V by 3 bases; bases with no gene match: 7. Germline V gene lookup returns CDR1 MDHEN and CDR2 SYDVKM. CDR3 amino acids: CASSFVGQGQNQPQHF. In DNA form, the CDR3 reads TGTGCCAGCAGTTTCGTAGGACAGGGGCAAAATCAGCCCCAGCATTTT.

The chain recombines TRBV7-9 with TRBJ1-3, with D perhaps matching TRBD1 (5 bases). This CDR3 has 15 amino acids. Germline values: CDR1 SEHNR, CDR2 FQNEAQ (reference sequence). Trimming pared 3 bases from V and 4 bases from J, leaving 13 bases between. CDR3 protein: CASSFNGGRGNTIYF. CDR3 bases: TGTGCCAGCAGCTTCAACGGGGGTCGGGGAAACACCATATATTTT.

With respect to this clone: The same CDR3 arises from other DNA sequences in this sample as well. This chain uses TRBV18 with TRBJ2-7; 7 bases fit TRBD1. The germline gives CDR1 KGHSH, CDR2 LQKENI. This CDR3 is 14 amino acids long. The junction had 4 bases not matched to a gene; V was cut back by 3 bases and J by 2 bases. The CDR3 reads CASSPRDRTYEQYF. Written as DNA, the CDR3 is TGTGCCAGCTCACCCCGGGACAGAACCTACGAGCAGTACTTC.

V gene TRBV6-5 combines with J gene TRBJ1-1; TRBD1 agrees at 10 bases. CDR1 is MNHEY, CDR2 SVGAGI, per germline. The V and J ends lost 8 bases and 4 bases, in that order; junction bases with no gene match: 7. The CDR3 length is 14 residues. CDR3 in DNA: TGTGCCAGCGACAGGGGGCGAGGAGGCACTGAAGCTTTCTTT. This sequence encodes CASDRGRGGTEAFF.

This clone showed up just a few times. CDR3 nucleotide sequence: TGTGCCAGCAGCTCCCAGAGGGGGTCCTACAATGAGCAGTTCTTC. Translating it yields CASSSQRGSYNEQFF. This chain uses TRBV5-4 with TRBJ2-1, with D possibly TRBD1 on 6 matching bases. This CDR3 has 15 amino acids. Germline loops: CDR1 SGHNT, CDR2 YYREEE (reference sequence). The V gene lost 3 bases and the J gene lost 1 base, with 11 bases spanning the gap.

DNA for the CDR3: TGTGCCAGCAGCTTAATACGGAACACCGGGGAGCTGTTTTTT. Its translation: CASSLIRNTGELFF. V usage is TRBV7-3 and J usage is TRBJ2-2; D unresolved. This CDR3 has 14 residues. Trimming shortened V by 1 base and J by 1 base, and 4 bases separated the two germline ends. Germline-derived CDR1 and CDR2 are SGHTA and FQGTGA.

V usage is TRBV29-1 and J usage is TRBJ2-3, with 8 bases lining up with TRBD2. The V and J ends lost 4 bases and 3 bases, in that order; junction bases with no gene match: 3. Germline assignment: CDR1 SQVTM and CDR2 ANQGSEA. This CDR3 has 13 amino acids. The CDR3: CSVGGRITDTQYF. CDR3 DNA sequence: TGCAGCGTTGGCGGGAGGATAACAGATACGCAGTATTTT.

The genes are TRBV7-9 and TRBJ2-7; 9 bases map to TRBD1. The V gene's germline CDR1 is SEHNR and CDR2 FQNEAQ (reference sequence). This CDR3 has 16 amino acids. Trimming cost V 5 bases and J 4 bases; bases outside gene matches: 12. For the CDR3, the DNA is TGTGCCAGCAGCCCTAATATCGGGACAGGGTTTTACGAGCAGTACTTC. Translated, it gives CASSPNIGTGFYEQYF.

The chain carries TRBV21-1 and TRBJ2-2. TRBV21-1 is an annotated pseudogene. The CDR3 runs to 15 residues. The CDR3 DNA is TGTGCCAGCAGCCCCAAGAAAGACCCCACCGGGGAGCTGTTTTTT. Translated, it gives CASSPKKDPTGELFF.

The chain links TRBV9 to TRBJ2-3; D might be TRBD2 (6 bases). The CDR3 length is 14 residues. Germline CDR1 is SGDLS and CDR2 is YYNGEE. V lost 0 bases and J lost 6, with 11 bases in between. The DNA of the CDR3 is TGTGCCAGCAGCGTAGACGGGGCGGGGGATACGCAGTATTTT. The encoded protein is CASSVDGAGDTQYF.